The sequence of this T cell receptor beta chain was determined in a study of cytomegalovirus exposure and HLA in healthy donors. As for the study in general: Unique TCR beta sequences numbering around 110 million came from about 179 million T cells in an earlier analysis.

This clone was seen a handful of times. Its antigen is not identified. Study-wide findings and caveats: The study reported that TCR beta sequences accurately predicted HLA-A and HLA-B alleles in most subjects. Indistinguishable V segments, including TRBV6-2 and TRBV6-3, were excluded. The study designated 150 or so TCR beta chains cytomegalovirus-associated.

Both 60 Vbeta primers and 13 Jbeta primers went into the PCR. The method was immunoSEQ multiplex PCR; TCRdb's version includes in-frame clones alone and lacks a portion of them. The table has 120,000 to 150,000 clones, approximately 70% seen once. This CDR3 spans 14 amino acids. In germline, CDR1 is SEHNR, CDR2 FQNEAQ (reference sequence). J lost 1 base, V lost 3 bases, and 1 base had no gene match. The V gene is TRBV7-9, the J gene TRBJ1-1, with 8 bases lining up with TRBD1. The sequencing sample was made of PBMCs. This receptor was obtained from a woman between 18 and 30 years old in good health and CMV-seronegative. The CDR3 sequence: CASSLDRANTEAFF. The CDR3 DNA is TGTGCCAGCAGCTTGGACAGGGCGAACACTGAAGCTTTCTTT.